The TCR beta chain described here comes from a study of siplizumab effects on memory and regulatory T cells. Study results and limitations: Proliferating siplizumab-culture Treg suppressive function went unconfirmed. Naive T cells were seen as more diverse than memory cells and as major alloresponse contributors.

A note on this clone: Its target is not known.

The data were produced by immunoSEQ multiplex PCR, yet TCRdb's version contains in-frame clones alone and is incomplete. Of 70,000 to 100,000 clones detected, roughly 93% appear once; the ten largest clones hold over 5.5%. This TCR derives from a human donor in good health. The sample consisted of CD8+ T cells sorted from blood.

The CDR3 protein is CSVEDLGDPETQYF. CDR3 nucleotides: TGCAGCGTTGAAGATCTCGGGGATCCCGAGACCCAGTACTTC. The chain recombines TRBV29-1 with TRBJ2-5; D might be TRBD2 (5 bases). The CDR3 spans 14 residues. V shed 0 bases and J shed 5 bases, with 13 bases lying between them. Germline V gene lookup returns CDR1 SQVTM and CDR2 ANQGSEA.